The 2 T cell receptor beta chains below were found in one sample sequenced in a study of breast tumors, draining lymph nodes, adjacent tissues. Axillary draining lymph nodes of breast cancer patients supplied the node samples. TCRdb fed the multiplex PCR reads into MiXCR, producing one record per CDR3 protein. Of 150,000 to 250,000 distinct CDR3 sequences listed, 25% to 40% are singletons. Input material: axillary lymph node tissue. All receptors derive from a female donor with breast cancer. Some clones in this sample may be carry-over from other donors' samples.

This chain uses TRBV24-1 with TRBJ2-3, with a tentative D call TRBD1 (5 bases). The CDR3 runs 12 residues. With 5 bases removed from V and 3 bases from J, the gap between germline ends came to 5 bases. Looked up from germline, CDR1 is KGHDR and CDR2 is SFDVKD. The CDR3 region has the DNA TGTGCCACCAGTGGACAGACAGATACGCAGTATTTT. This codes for CATSGQTDTQYF.

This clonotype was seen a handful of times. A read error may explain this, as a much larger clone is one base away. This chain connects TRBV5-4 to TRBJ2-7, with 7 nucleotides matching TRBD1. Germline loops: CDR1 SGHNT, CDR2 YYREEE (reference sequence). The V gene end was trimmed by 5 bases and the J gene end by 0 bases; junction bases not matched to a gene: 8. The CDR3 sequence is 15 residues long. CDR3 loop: CASSSGTAISYEQYF. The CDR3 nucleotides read TGTGCCAGCAGTTCCGGGACAGCTATCTCCTACGAGCAGTACTTC.